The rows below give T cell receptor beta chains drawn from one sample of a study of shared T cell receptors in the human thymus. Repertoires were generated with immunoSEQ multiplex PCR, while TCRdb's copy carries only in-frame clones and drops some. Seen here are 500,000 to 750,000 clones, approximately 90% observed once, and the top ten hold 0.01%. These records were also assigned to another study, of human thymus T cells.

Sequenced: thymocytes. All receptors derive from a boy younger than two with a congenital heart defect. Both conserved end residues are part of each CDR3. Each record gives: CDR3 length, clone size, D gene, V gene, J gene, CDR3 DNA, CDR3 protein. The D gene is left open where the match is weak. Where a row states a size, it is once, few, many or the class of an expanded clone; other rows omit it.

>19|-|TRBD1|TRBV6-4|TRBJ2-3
TGTGCCAGCAGTGACACCCTCGACAGGGACAGAATCGGCACAGATACGCAGTATTTT
CASSDTLDRDRIGTDTQYF
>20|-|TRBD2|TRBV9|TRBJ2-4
TGTGCCAGCAGCGTAGCAGAACCTTCCGGGACTAGCGGGGGGACAAACATTCAGTACTTC
CASSVAEPSGTSGGTNIQYF
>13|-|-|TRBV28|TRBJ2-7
TGTGCCAGCAGTCCCGGAGGCTACTACGAGCAGTACTTC
CASSPGGYYEQYF
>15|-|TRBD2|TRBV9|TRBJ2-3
TGTGCCAGCAGCGTCGGGACTAGCGGCACAGATACGCAGTATTTT
CASSVGTSGTDTQYF
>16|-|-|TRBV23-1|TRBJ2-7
TGCGCCAGCAGTCAATCGTACGGGAGCGGTATCTACGAGCAGTACTTC
CASSQSYGSGIYEQYF
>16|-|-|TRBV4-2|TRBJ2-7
TGTGCCAGCAGCCAAGCCCCAGGGGCCCCCTCCTACGAGCAGTACTTC
CASSQAPGAPSYEQYF
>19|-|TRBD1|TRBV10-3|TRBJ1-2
TGTGCCATCAGTGAGTCGATTGGGGACAGAACCCCCCCTTACTATGGCTACACCTTC
CAISESIGDRTPPYYGYTF
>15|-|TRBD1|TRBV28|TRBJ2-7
TGTGCCAGCAGGGGGGTGGATCAGGGGGCCTACGAGCAGTACTTC
CASRGVDQGAYEQYF
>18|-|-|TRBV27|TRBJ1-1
TGTGCCAGCAGTTTAAAGGATCGCCACCCTATCCGGGGGACTGAAGCTTTCTTT
CASSLKDRHPIRGTEAFF
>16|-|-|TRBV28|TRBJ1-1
TGTGCCAGCAGCTATGGTCGGGGAGTAAAGAACACTGAAGCTTTCTTT
CASSYGRGVKNTEAFF
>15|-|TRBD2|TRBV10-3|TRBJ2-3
TGTGCCATCAGTGAGGGGAGGGTAGCCTGGGATACGCAGTATTTT
CAISEGRVAWDTQYF
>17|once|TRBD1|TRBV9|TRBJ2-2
TGTGCCAGCAGCGGAGGACCGGGACAGGGAAACACCGGGGAGCTGTTTTTT
CASSGGPGQGNTGELFF
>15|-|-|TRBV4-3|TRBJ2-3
TGCGCCAGCAGCCAAGAATCGCGAGGCACAGATACGCAGTATTTT
CASSQESRGTDTQYF
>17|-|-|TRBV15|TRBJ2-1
TGTGCCACCAGCAGAGAGTTATCGGTGCGGGGGCCCAATGAGCAGTTCTTC
CATSRELSVRGPNEQFF
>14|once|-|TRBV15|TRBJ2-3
TGTGCCACCAGCAGGCCCGGGGAGACAGATACGCAGTATTTT
CATSRPGETDTQYF
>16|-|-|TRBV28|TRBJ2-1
TGTGCCAGCAGTTTATTATTGGCCCATAGCGTCAATGAGCAGTTCTTC
CASSLLLAHSVNEQFF
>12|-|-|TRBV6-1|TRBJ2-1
TGTGCCAGCAGGGCTTCCTACAATGAGCAGTTCTTC
CASRASYNEQFF
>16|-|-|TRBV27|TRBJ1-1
TGTGCCAGCAGGCCACCCCACAGGATCCAAAACACTGAAGCTTTCTTT
CASRPPHRIQNTEAFF
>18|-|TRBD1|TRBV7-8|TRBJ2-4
TGTGCCAGCAGCTTAGAAGGGGGGGACAGGGTGGCCAAAAACATTCAGTACTTC
CASSLEGGDRVAKNIQYF
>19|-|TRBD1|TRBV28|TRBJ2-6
TGTGCCAGCAGTCCACATCCCGGGACAGGGGGCTCTGGGGCCAACGTCCTGACTTTC
CASSPHPGTGGSGANVLTF
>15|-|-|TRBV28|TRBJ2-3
TGTGCCAGCACCGCACCGGAGGACGGCACAGATACGCAGTATTTT
CASTAPEDGTDTQYF
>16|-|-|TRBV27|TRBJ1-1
TGTGCCAGCACTCACGTGGGGGGTCTGAGGTTGACTGAAGCTTTCTTT
CASTHVGGLRLTEAFF
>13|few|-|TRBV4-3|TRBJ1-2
TGCGCCAGCAGCCAAGATACTCGCTATGGCTACACCTTC
CASSQDTRYGYTF
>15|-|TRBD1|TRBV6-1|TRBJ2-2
TGTGCCAGCAGAGGGACAGGGTGGGACACCGGGGAGCTGTTTTTT
CASRGTGWDTGELFF
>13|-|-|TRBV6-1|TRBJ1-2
TGTGCCAGCAGTGAAACTAGTCGAAATGGCTACACCTTC
CASSETSRNGYTF
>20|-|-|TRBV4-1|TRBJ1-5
TGCGCCAGCAGCCAAGATCTACGGTACAGGAAAGGGAATAGCAATCAGCCCCAGCATTTT
CASSQDLRYRKGNSNQPQHF
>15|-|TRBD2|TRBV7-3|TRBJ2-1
TGTGCCAGCAGCTTGAAGCGGGAGCCATACAATGAGCAGTTCTTC
CASSLKREPYNEQFF
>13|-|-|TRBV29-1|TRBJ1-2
TGCAGCGTTGAAGAACGGGTGGACTATGGCTACACCTTC
CSVEERVDYGYTF
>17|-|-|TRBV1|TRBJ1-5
TGCACCAGCAGCCAAGAACGTCCGGGACAGGCCAGTCAGCCCCAGCATTTT
CTSSQERPGQASQPQHF
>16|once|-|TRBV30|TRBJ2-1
TGTGCCTGGAAGCGAGGGGGAACAGGGGGGGACAATGAGCAGTTCTTC
CAWKRGGTGGDNEQFF
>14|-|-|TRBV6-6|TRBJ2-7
TGTGCCAGCAGTTTACGAGACAGAGCCTACGAGCAGTACTTC
CASSLRDRAYEQYF
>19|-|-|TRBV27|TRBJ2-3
TGTGCCAGCAGTTTGTTGCGAGGATGGCAACTATGGGGCACAGATACGCAGTATTTT
CASSLLRGWQLWGTDTQYF
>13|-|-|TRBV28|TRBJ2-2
TGTGCCAGCAGATCCAGGGTGGCCGGGGAGCTGTTTTTT
CASRSRVAGELFF
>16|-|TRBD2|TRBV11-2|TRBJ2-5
TGTGCCAGCAGCTTAGAGGTTAGCGGGGGTGCGTGGACCCAGTACTTC
CASSLEVSGGAWTQYF
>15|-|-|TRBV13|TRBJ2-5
TGTGCCAGCAGCTTATTTGGCGGGAAGGAAGAGACCCAGTACTTC
CASSLFGGKEETQYF
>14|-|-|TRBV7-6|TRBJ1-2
TGTGCCAGCAGCCCCCGCGGAGCGCAGTATGGCTACACCTTC
CASSPRGAQYGYTF
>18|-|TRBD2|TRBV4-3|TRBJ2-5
TGCGCCAGCAGCCAAGTCTCCCCGACTAGCGGGAGGGGAGAGACCCAGTACTTC
CASSQVSPTSGRGETQYF
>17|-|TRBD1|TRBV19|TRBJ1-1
TGTGCCAGTAGGGGGACTTGGGACAGGGGGCCGAACACTGAAGCTTTCTTT
CASRGTWDRGPNTEAFF
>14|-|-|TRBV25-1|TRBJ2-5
TGTGCCAGCAGTGGACAGGGGAGGGTGGAGACCCAGTACTTC
CASSGQGRVETQYF
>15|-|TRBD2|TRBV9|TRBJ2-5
TGTGCCAGCAGCCCCCCCGGGGCGGGAGTGGCGACCCAGTACTTC
CASSPPGAGVATQYF
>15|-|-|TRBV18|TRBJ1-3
TGTGCCAGCTCACCTCAGGTTTACCTTGGAAACACCATATATTTT
CASSPQVYLGNTIYF
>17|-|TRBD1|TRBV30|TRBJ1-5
TGTGCCTGGACCGGGACAGGGGGCTGTCTTCTCAATCAGCCCCAGCATTTT
CAWTGTGGCLLNQPQHF
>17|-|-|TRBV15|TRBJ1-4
TGTGCCACCAGCAGAGACAGGGGCTCCCCAACTAATGAAAAACTGTTTTTT
CATSRDRGSPTNEKLFF
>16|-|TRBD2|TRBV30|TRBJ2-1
TGTGCCTGGAAAGGAAAAGGGGAGGGCTTATACAATGAGCAGTTCTTC
CAWKGKGEGLYNEQFF
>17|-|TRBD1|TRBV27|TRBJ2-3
TGTGCCAGCAGTACAACCCTCAGGGGGCCGAAGGCAGATACGCAGTATTTT
CASSTTLRGPKADTQYF
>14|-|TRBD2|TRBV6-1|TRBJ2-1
TGTGCCAGCAGACTAGCGGGAGGTGTCAATGAGCAGTTCTTC
CASRLAGGVNEQFF
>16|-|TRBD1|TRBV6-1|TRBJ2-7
TGTGCCAGCAGTGACCCGCCCCCGACAGGGGGCCGGGAGCAGTACTTC
CASSDPPPTGGREQYF
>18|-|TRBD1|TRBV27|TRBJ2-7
TGTGCCAGCAGCCCCGCTTTGACAGGGGGCGGCGGGGGCTACGAGCAGTACTTC
CASSPALTGGGGGYEQYF
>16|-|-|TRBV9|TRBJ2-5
TGTGCCAGCAGCGCAGGGCCCCGTGACCCAACAGAGACCCAGTACTTC
CASSAGPRDPTETQYF
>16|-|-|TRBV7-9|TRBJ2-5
TGTGCCAGCAGCTCCCGACAGGTCGAACAGTTAGAGACCCAGTACTTC
CASSSRQVEQLETQYF
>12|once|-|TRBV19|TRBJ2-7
TGTGCCAGTAGTCACTCCTCCTACGAGCAGTACTTC
CASSHSSYEQYF
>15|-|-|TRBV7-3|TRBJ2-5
TGTGCCAGCAGCTTAAAGGCGGCTTCACAAGAGACCCAGTACTTC
CASSLKAASQETQYF